These 24 T cell receptor beta chains originate from one sample sequenced in a study of cytomegalovirus exposure and HLA in healthy donors. The PCR was carried out with 60 Vbeta primers and 13 Jbeta primers. Some clones are missing from TCRdb's copy, which holds only in-frame ones; the method was immunoSEQ multiplex PCR. The repertoire consists of fewer than 200,000 clones, with less than 85% occurring once and the leading ten covering 5.7%. Sequencing was performed on PBMCs. The receptors were gathered from a man aged 35-49 years in good health and CMV-seronegative.

The genes are TRBV10-1 and TRBJ2-7, with 9 bases matching TRBD1. J lost 3 bases, V lost 5 bases, and 5 bases had no gene match. The CDR3 loop spans 14 amino acids. Germline V gene data show CDR1 as WNHNN and CDR2 as SYGVQD (reference sequence). CDR3 in amino acids: CASSYDRGGYEQYF. Here the CDR3 DNA reads TGCGCCAGCAGTTATGACAGGGGGGGCTACGAGCAGTACTTC.

The chain recombines TRBV2 with TRBJ2-2, with TRBD2 matching 10 bases. Germline-derived CDR1 and CDR2 are SNHLY and FYNNEI. The CDR3 contains 15 residues. Trimming removed 4 bases from V and 6 bases from J; junction bases left unmatched: 5. DNA of the CDR3: TGTGCCAGCAGTGCTAGCGGGGGAGGTTCCGGGGAGCTGTTTTTT. This gives the protein CASSASGGGSGELFF.

The chain couples TRBV19 to TRBJ2-2; TRBD2 aligns across 8 bases. V shed 9 bases and J 5 bases; nucleotides not matched to a gene: 11. The germline CDR1 and CDR2 sequences are LNHDA and SQIVND (reference sequence). The CDR3 is 15 residues long. CDR3 sequence: CASQSTGGRTGELFF. The CDR3, as DNA: TGTGCCAGCCAATCGACGGGGGGGCGTACCGGGGAGCTGTTTTTT.

Details on this clone: Because the CDR3's place on the DNA is in doubt, the DNA is left out and the CDR3 is given as listed by TCRdb. The chain links TRBV28 to TRBJ1-5; no check of the table's D call, TRBD1, against the DNA was made. The CDR3 is made up of 16 amino acids, end residues included. The germline V gene encodes CDR1 MDHEN and CDR2 SYDVKM. CDR3 sequence reads: CASSSSDRVMYQPQHF.

This clone has only a few counts. This rearrangement joins TRBV4-1 to TRBJ2-1; D gene ambiguous. Germline CDR1 is MGHRA and CDR2 is YSYEKL. The CDR3 runs to 15 residues. Trimming pared 1 base from V and 6 bases from J, leaving 13 bases between. CDR3 protein: CASSQVSLVFNEQFF. The CDR3, as DNA: TGCGCCAGCAGCCAAGTAAGCCTAGTGTTCAATGAGCAGTTCTTC.

The V call is TRBV19, the J call TRBJ1-5, with 8 positions matching TRBD1. Germline V gives CDR1 LNHDA, CDR2 SQIVND (reference sequence). Germline trimming cut 6 bases from V and 2 bases from J; bases unmatched to any gene: 3. The CDR3 has 14 residues. CDR3 in amino acids: CASSGQGGNQPQHF. Here the CDR3 DNA reads TGTGCCAGTAGCGGACAGGGAGGCAATCAGCCCCAGCATTTT.

This chain links TRBV21-1 with TRBJ1-5; the table's D gene call, TRBD1, was not cross checked with the DNA. TRBV21-1 is marked as a pseudogene. The CDR3 covers 18 residues. CDR3 protein: CASSKGARRVGSNQPQHF. The CDR3 coding sequence is TGTGCCAGCAGCAAGGGGGCCCGCAGGGTGGGAAGCAATCAGCCCCAGCATTTT.

This chain joins TRBV30 and TRBJ2-1, with 13 bases that match TRBD2. This CDR3 comprises 16 residues. Germline V CDR1 and CDR2: GTSNPN, SVGIG (reference sequence). The J segment lost 11 bases and the V segment lost 5 bases, leaving 15 bases of the junction unmatched. The CDR3 is CAWLRGTSGMGRKQFF. CDR3 bases: TGTGCCTGGTTACGCGGGACTAGCGGGATGGGGCGGAAGCAGTTCTTC.

This clone appeared once. This chain links TRBV7-9 with TRBJ2-1, with TRBD2 identical over 14 bases. The CDR3 extends over 14 amino acids. V lost 5 bases to trimming and J lost 9 bases; unmatched junction nucleotides: 3. Looked up from germline, CDR1 is SEHNR and CDR2 is FQNEAQ (reference sequence). The CDR3 loop is CASSQGLAGGEQFF. The CDR3 DNA sequence: TGTGCCAGCAGCCAAGGACTAGCGGGGGGTGAGCAGTTCTTC.

This clone has only one observation. The chain is built from TRBV5-1 and TRBJ1-4, with a weak D call TRBD1 (5 bases). Germline V lookup: CDR1 SGHRS, CDR2 YFSETQ. This CDR3 has 15 residues. V was pared by 1 base and J by 1 base, with 8 bases between. The DNA for the CDR3 is TGCGCCAGCAGCTTGTCAGGGATAACTAATGAAAAACTGTTTTTT. Translated, it gives CASSLSGITNEKLFF.

This sequence joins TRBV10-2 and TRBJ2-5; D is undetermined. The end of the DNA fits TRBJ2-7 better, so the J call may be wrong. Germline V CDR1 and CDR2: WSHSY, SAAADI. The length of the CDR3 is 11 residues. Written as DNA, the CDR3 is TGCGCCAGCAGTGAACCTTACGAGCAGTACTTC. This gives the protein CASSEPYEQYF.

V gene TRBV6-5 combines with J gene TRBJ1-2; weak D call: TRBD1 (6 bases). Germline assignment: CDR1 MNHEY and CDR2 SVGAGI. The ends were cut back, 0 bases at V and 9 bases at J, with 14 bases in the middle. CDR3 length equals 14 residues. The CDR3 region is CASSYSRTVGSYTF. CDR3 in DNA: TGTGCCAGCAGTTACTCGAGGACAGTTGGGAGCTACACCTTC.

This chain connects TRBV4-3 to TRBJ2-7, with D possibly TRBD2 on 5 matching bases. Germline V lookup: CDR1 LGHNA, CDR2 YSLEER. The ends were cut back, 0 bases at V and 5 bases at J, with 14 bases in the middle. The CDR3 runs 15 residues. CDR3 sequence reads: CASSQDDKGSNEQYF. CDR3 in DNA: TGCGCCAGCAGCCAAGATGACAAAGGGAGCAACGAGCAGTACTTC.

The V and J genes are TRBV6-1 and TRBJ2-7; D not certain. The ends were cut back, 5 bases at V and 2 bases at J, with 7 bases in the middle. CDR1 is MNHNS and CDR2 is SASEGT in the germline V gene. The CDR3 length is 12 residues. CDR3 DNA sequence: TGTGCCAGCAGTCAGGTCCCCTACGAGCAGTACTTC. Amino acid sequence: CASSQVPYEQYF.

The chain couples TRBV6-5 to TRBJ1-2; D perhaps matches TRBD1 (5 bases). There are 13 residues in the CDR3. Germline assignment: CDR1 MNHEY and CDR2 SVGAGI. The ends were cut back, 2 bases at V and 5 bases at J, with 9 bases in the middle. DNA for the CDR3: TGTGCCAGCAGTTACAGGCAGGGATATGGCTACACCTTC. This sequence encodes CASSYRQGYGYTF.

The CDR3 DNA sequence: TGTGCCAGCAGCCGACAGGGAACCACCGGGGAGCTGTTTTTT. Encoded protein: CASSRQGTTGELFF. The rearrangement uses TRBV7-2 and TRBJ2-2; 7 bases are a match to TRBD1. V gave up 5 bases and J gave up 4 bases; unmatched junction bases: 4. The CDR3 is made up of 14 amino acids. The germline V gene encodes CDR1 SGHTA and CDR2 FQGNSA.

V and J are TRBV10-1 and TRBJ2-5; 11 bases line up with TRBD1. The germline CDR1 and CDR2 sequences are WNHNN and SYGVQD (reference sequence). The CDR3 length is 14 residues. Trimming took 4 bases from V and 5 from J; bases not matched to a gene: 3. The CDR3 DNA reads TGCGCCAGCAGTGGGACAGGGGGCTTGGAGACCCAGTACTTC. Translating it yields CASSGTGGLETQYF.

The chain uses TRBV4-1 and TRBJ2-7; weak D call: TRBD1 (5 bases). Germline CDR1 MGHRA, CDR2 YSYEKL. The V and J ends lost 0 bases and 8 bases respectively, with 11 bases between them. The CDR3 is 13 residues long. The DNA of the CDR3 is TGCGCCAGCAGCCAAGATATCAGGGTTCAGCAGTACTTC. Its translation: CASSQDIRVQQYF.

V is TRBV5-1 and J is TRBJ2-1, with D possibly being TRBD1 (7 bases). The CDR3 has 13 residues. Deletions cut 7 bases from V and 6 bases from J, with 14 bases between. Germline V gene data show CDR1 as SGHRS and CDR2 as YFSETQ. The CDR3 DNA reads TGCGCCAGCGGGGGGACAGTCGTCAATGAGCAGTTCTTC. This gives the protein CASGGTVVNEQFF.

The chain has TRBV19 and TRBJ1-5; tentative D call: TRBD1 (5 bases). This CDR3 region has 15 residues. V dropped 3 bases and J dropped 7 bases, with 16 bases sitting between them. The germline V gene has CDR1 LNHDA and CDR2 SQIVND (reference sequence). The CDR3 loop is CASSIRGGERQPQHF. The CDR3 DNA sequence: TGTGCCAGTAGTATTCGGGGGGGAGAAAGACAGCCCCAGCATTTT.

This sequence joins TRBV27 and TRBJ2-1; 13 nucleotides align to TRBD2. With 7 bases clipped from V and 6 bases from J, the junction kept 9 bases outside the gene matches. Germline-derived CDR1 and CDR2 are MNHEY and SMNVEV (reference sequence). The CDR3 totals 16 residues. The CDR3 loop is CASILRGTSGANEQFF. CDR3 coding DNA: TGTGCCAGCATCTTACGAGGGACTAGCGGGGCCAATGAGCAGTTCTTC.

This chain connects TRBV7-6 to TRBJ2-1, with 7 bases fitting TRBD2. The V gene's germline CDR1 is SGHVS and CDR2 FNYEAQ. Trimming took 4 bases from V and 8 from J; bases not matched to a gene: 11. This CDR3 comprises 15 residues. The CDR3 DNA sequence: TGTGCCAGCAGCTACGCTGGGGGGGGAAGGGATGAGCAGTTCTTC. Protein: CASSYAGGGRDEQFF. The variable domain in full, with the rest retrieved from reference TRBV7-6 and TRBJ2-1, is GAGVSQSPRYKVTKRGQDVALRCDPISGHVSLYWYRQALGQGPEFLTYFNYEAQQDKSGLPNDRFSAERPEGSISTLTIQRTEQRDSAMYRCASSYAGGGRDEQFFGPGTRLTVL.

This clone is a singleton in its sample. CDR3 nucleotide sequence: TGTGCCAGCAAAGGCAGGGCCTTCGGGGGCTACACCTTC. Its protein product is CASKGRAFGGYTF. The rearrangement uses TRBV6-5 and TRBJ1-2; TRBD1 is a possible D gene (5 bases). The CDR3 runs to 13 residues. The germline gives CDR1 MNHEY, CDR2 SVGAGI. Trimming shortened V by 7 bases and J by 8 bases, and 17 bases separated the two germline ends.

The rearrangement uses TRBV6-5 and TRBJ2-2; 7 bases are shared with TRBD1. CDR1 is MNHEY, CDR2 SVGAGI, per germline. This CDR3 region has 14 residues. V was clipped by 3 bases and J by 6 bases; unmatched bases: 4. As DNA, the CDR3 is TGTGCCAGCAGTTATGGGCAGGGGGCCGGGGAGCTGTTTTTT. It specifies CASSYGQGAGELFF.